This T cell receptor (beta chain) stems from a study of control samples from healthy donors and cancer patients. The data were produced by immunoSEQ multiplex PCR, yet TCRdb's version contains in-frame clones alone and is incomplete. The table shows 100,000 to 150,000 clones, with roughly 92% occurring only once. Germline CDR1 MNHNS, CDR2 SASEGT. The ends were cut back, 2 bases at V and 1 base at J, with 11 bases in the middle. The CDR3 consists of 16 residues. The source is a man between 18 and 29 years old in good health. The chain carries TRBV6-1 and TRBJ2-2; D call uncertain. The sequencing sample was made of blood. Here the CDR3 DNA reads TGTGCCAGCAGTGAATTTGAAGCAGGGAACACCGGGGAGCTGTTTTTT. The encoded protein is CASSEFEAGNTGELFF.